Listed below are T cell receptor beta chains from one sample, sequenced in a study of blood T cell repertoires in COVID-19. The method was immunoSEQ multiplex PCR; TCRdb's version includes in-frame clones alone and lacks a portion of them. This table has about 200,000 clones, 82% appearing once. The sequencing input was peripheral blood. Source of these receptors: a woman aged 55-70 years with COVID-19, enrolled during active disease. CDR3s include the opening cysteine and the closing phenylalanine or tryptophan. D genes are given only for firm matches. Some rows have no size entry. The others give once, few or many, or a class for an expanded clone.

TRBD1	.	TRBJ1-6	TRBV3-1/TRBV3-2	CASRRDRGTSPLHF	TGTGCCAGCAGAAGAGACAGGGGAACTTCACCCCTCCACTTT
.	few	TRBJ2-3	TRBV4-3	CASSQGSGQSTDTQYF	TGCGCCAGCAGCCAGGGTAGCGGCCAGAGCACAGATACGCAGTATTTT
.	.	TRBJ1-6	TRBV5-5	CASSLDLSSYNSPLHF	TGTGCCAGCAGCTTGGACCTGAGCTCCTATAATTCACCCCTCCACTTT
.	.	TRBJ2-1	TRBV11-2	CASSLERVDYEQFF	TGTGCCAGCAGCTTAGAACGTGTGGACTATGAGCAGTTCTTC
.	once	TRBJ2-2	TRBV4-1	CASSQDSRTGIAGELFF	TGCGCCAGCAGCCAAGATAGCAGAACAGGGATTGCCGGGGAGCTGTTTTTT
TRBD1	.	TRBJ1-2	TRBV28	CASSPDRGGNWYGYTF	TGTGCCAGCAGTCCGGACAGGGGGGGGAACTGGTATGGCTACACCTTC
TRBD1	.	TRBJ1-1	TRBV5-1	CASSLGQGSNTEAFF	TGCGCCAGCAGCTTGGGACAGGGTTCGAACACTGAAGCTTTCTTT
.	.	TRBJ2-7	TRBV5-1	CASSLGVGVTNRVSASEQYF	TGCGCCAGCAGCTTGGGAGTGGGGGTAACCAACAGGGTTTCGGCCTCCGAGCAGTACTTC
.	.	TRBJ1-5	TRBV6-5	CASRGVINQPQHF	TGTGCCAGCCGCGGGGTGATCAATCAGCCCCAGCATTTT
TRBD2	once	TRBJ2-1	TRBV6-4	CASSDSAGGNNEQFF	TGTGCCAGCAGTGACTCAGCGGGGGGGAACAATGAGCAGTTCTTC
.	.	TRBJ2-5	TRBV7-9	CASVGALQETQYF	TGTGCCAGCGTGGGGGCACTTCAAGAGACCCAGTACTTC
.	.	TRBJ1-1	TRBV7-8	CASNSPTQNTEAFF	TGTGCCAGCAACTCCCCAACCCAGAACACTGAAGCTTTCTTT
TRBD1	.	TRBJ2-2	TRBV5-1	CASSVNRGYTGELFF	TGCGCCAGCAGCGTAAACAGGGGCTATACCGGGGAGCTGTTTTTT
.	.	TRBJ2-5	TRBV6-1	CASSEGPGTPIETQYF	TGTGCCAGCAGTGAAGGTCCCGGGACTCCGATTGAGACCCAGTACTTC
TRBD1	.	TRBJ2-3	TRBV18	CASSPPRGPTSTDTQYF	TGTGCCAGCTCACCACCGAGGGGGCCGACTAGCACAGATACGCAGTATTTT
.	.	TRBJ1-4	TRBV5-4	CASSLKAGSSNEKLFF	TGTGCCAGCAGCTTGAAGGCGGGCAGTTCTAATGAAAAACTGTTTTTT
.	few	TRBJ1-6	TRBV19	CASSTSGDSPLHF	TGTGCCAGTAGTACTTCAGGGGATTCACCCCTCCACTTT
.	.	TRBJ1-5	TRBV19	CASSFLVGASNQPQHF	TGTGCCAGTAGTTTCCTCGTAGGGGCTTCCAATCAGCCCCAGCATTTT
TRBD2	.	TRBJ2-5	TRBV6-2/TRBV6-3	CASSYERLAGGRETQYF	TGTGCCAGCAGTTACGAAAGACTAGCGGGAGGGAGAGAGACCCAGTACTTC
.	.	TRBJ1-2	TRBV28	CASSSRSYGYTF	TGTGCCAGCAGTTCGCGTAGCTATGGCTACACCTTC
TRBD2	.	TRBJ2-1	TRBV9	CASSVGRGGDHSYNEQFF	TGTGCCAGCAGCGTAGGGAGGGGAGGGGACCACTCCTACAATGAGCAGTTCTTC
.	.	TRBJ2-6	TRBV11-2	CASSFLSASTGANVLTF	TGTGCCAGCAGCTTTTTGAGCGCTAGCACCGGGGCCAACGTCCTGACTTTC
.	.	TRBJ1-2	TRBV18	CASSPRPDSNYGYTF	TGTGCCAGCTCACCACGCCCAGACAGTAACTATGGCTACACCTTC
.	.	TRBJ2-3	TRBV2	CASSEGGGADTQYF	TGTGCCAGCAGTGAGGGCGGGGGCGCAGATACGCAGTATTTT
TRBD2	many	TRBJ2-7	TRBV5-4	CASSGQPSGVYEQYF	TGTGCCAGCAGCGGTCAGCCTAGCGGAGTATACGAGCAGTACTTC
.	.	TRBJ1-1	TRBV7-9	CAGGGVNTEAFF	TGTGCCGGAGGAGGTGTGAACACTGAAGCTTTCTTT
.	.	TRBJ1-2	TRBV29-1	CSVFGQHGYTF	TGCAGCGTTTTCGGACAGCATGGCTACACCTTC
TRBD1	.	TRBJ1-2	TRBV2	CASSDTGGTIWGYTF	TGTGCCAGCAGTGATACAGGGGGCACAATATGGGGCTACACCTTC
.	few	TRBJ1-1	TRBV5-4	CASSFKRTAENTEAFF	TGTGCCAGCAGTTTTAAACGGACAGCCGAAAACACTGAAGCTTTCTTT
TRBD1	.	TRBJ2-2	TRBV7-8	CASSRTGGVTGELFF	TGTGCCAGCAGCAGAACAGGGGGCGTCACCGGGGAGCTGTTTTTT
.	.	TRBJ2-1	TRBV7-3	CASSSSVGPYNEQFF	TGTGCCAGCAGCTCGTCAGTGGGGCCGTACAATGAGCAGTTCTTC
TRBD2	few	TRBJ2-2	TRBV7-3	CASSVTSGRDRELFF	TGTGCCAGCAGCGTGACTAGCGGGAGGGACCGGGAGCTGTTTTTT
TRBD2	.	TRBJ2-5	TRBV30	CAWSPGLAGGGETQYF	TGTGCCTGGAGTCCCGGACTAGCGGGAGGGGGTGAGACCCAGTACTTC
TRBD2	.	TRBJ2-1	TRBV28	CASSSPGLGYDEQFF	TGTGCCAGCAGTTCCCCGGGACTAGGGTACGATGAGCAGTTCTTC
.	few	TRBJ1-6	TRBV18	CASSRQGDSPLHF	TGTGCCAGCTCACGGCAGGGTGATTCACCCCTCCACTTT
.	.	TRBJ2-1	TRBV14	CASSRGGTYNEQFF	TGTGCCAGCAGCCGGGGGGGCACCTACAATGAGCAGTTCTTC
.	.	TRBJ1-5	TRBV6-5	CASSYAAGEGQPQHF	TGTGCCAGCAGTTACGCGGCAGGTGAGGGTCAGCCCCAGCATTTT
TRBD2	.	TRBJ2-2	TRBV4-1	CASSQDGGVAANTGELFF	TGCGCCAGCAGCCAAGACGGGGGGGTTGCGGCGAACACCGGGGAGCTGTTTTTT
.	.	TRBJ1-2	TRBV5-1	CASSLGSSNYGYTF	TGCGCCAGCAGCTTGGGTTCCTCTAACTATGGCTACACCTTC
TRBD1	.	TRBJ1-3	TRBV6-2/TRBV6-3	CASSWGQAHLSGNTIYF	TGTGCCAGCAGTTGGGGACAGGCCCATCTCTCTGGAAACACCATATATTTT
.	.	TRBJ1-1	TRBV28	CASSLRAGVGDTEAFF	TGTGCCAGCAGTTTAAGGGCAGGGGTCGGCGACACTGAAGCTTTCTTT
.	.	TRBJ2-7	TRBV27	CASSGGTPKLSYEQYF	TGTGCCAGCAGTGGAGGGACTCCCAAACTTTCCTACGAGCAGTACTTC
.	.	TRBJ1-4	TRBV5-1	CASSLTGTTTNEKLFF	TGCGCCAGCAGCTTAACAGGGACTACAACTAATGAAAAACTGTTTTTT
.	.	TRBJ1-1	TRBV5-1	CASSSSQGQNTEAFF	TGCGCCAGCAGCTCGAGCCAGGGACAGAACACTGAAGCTTTCTTT
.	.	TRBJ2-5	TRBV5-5	CASSPGHEETQYF	TGTGCCAGCAGCCCCGGACATGAAGAGACCCAGTACTTC
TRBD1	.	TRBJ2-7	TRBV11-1	CASSQQGNAYEQYF	TGTGCCAGCAGCCAACAGGGGAACGCCTACGAGCAGTACTTC
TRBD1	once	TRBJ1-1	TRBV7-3	CASSSDRQGEAFF	TGTGCCAGCAGCTCCGACAGACAGGGTGAAGCTTTCTTT
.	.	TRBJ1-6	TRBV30	CAWTTRNYNSPLHF	TGTGCCTGGACTACTAGGAACTATAATTCACCCCTCCACTTT
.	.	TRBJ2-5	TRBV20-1	CSASRGAEETQYF	TGCAGTGCTAGTCGGGGGGCTGAAGAGACCCAGTACTTC
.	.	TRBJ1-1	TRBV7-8	CASSGEMNTEAFF	TGTGCCAGCTCAGGGGAGATGAACACTGAAGCTTTCTTT
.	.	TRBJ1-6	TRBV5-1	CASSDDRYEYWENSPLHF	TGCGCCAGCAGCGATGACAGGTACGAATATTGGGAAAATTCACCCCTCCACTTT